This is a list of T cell receptor beta chains from one sample in a study of blood T cell repertoires in COVID-19. TCRdb's copy holds only in-frame clones and misses some; the assay was immunoSEQ multiplex PCR. The sample has approximately 210,000 clones; 65% to 80% are singletons. Sample: PBMCs or T cells enriched from blood (not recorded which). These receptors all stem from a woman aged 45-60 years with acute COVID-19. The CDR3 runs from the conserved cysteine through the conserved F or W. The D gene is left open where the match is weak. The size entry is marked missing in some rows and otherwise reads once, few, many or a size class.

>-|TRBJ2-3|-|TRBV7-9
TGTGCCAGCAGCTTAGGTGGCTTTGGCACAGATACGCAGTATTTT
CASSLGGFGTDTQYF
>-|TRBJ1-3|-|TRBV5-6
TGTGCCAGCAGCTTAAATCTAGGAAACTCTGGAAACACCATATATTTT
CASSLNLGNSGNTIYF
>-|TRBJ2-3|-|TRBV19
TGTGCCAGTAGTAGAGTCCTCTTCACAGATACGCAGTATTTT
CASSRVLFTDTQYF
>few|TRBJ1-4|TRBD1|TRBV19
TGTGCCAGCAGATACCGACAGGGAGGACGAGAAAAACTGTTTTTT
CASRYRQGGREKLFF
>-|TRBJ1-2|-|TRBV5-8
TGTGCCAGCAGAGTAGGGGGAAGTCGGAATGGCTACACCTTC
CASRVGGSRNGYTF
>-|TRBJ2-3|-|TRBV5-1
TGCGCCAGCAGCCCGGAGGTAGATACGCAGTATTTT
CASSPEVDTQYF
>-|TRBJ1-1|-|TRBV5-1
TGCGCCAGCAGCTTGAGAGCGGGGGGCGGGAGCGCTGAAGCTTTCTTT
CASSLRAGGGSAEAFF
>-|TRBJ1-1|-|TRBV7-2
TGTGCCAGCAGCCCCCTCTCGGGGGACACTGAAGCTTTCTTT
CASSPLSGDTEAFF
>-|TRBJ2-1|-|TRBV7-2
TGTGCCAGCAGCTTAACCTCGGCGGGTCGGGAGTTCTTC
CASSLTSAGREFF
>few|TRBJ1-5|TRBD1|TRBV29-1
TGCAGCGTTGTCCCCCAGGGGGCGAATCAGCCCCAGCATTTT
CSVVPQGANQPQHF
>few|TRBJ1-1|-|TRBV10-1
TGCGCCAGCAGTGAGCGACCGGGAAGGACTGAAGCTTTCTTT
CASSERPGRTEAFF
>-|TRBJ2-2|-|TRBV5-1
TGCGCCAGCAGCTTGGCGGGGGACAGTGGAACCGGGGAGCTGTTTTTT
CASSLAGDSGTGELFF
>-|TRBJ1-2|-|TRBV7-6
TGTGCCAGCAGCCTCAATAACGACTTTGGAGGCGGCTACACCTTC
CASSLNNDFGGGYTF
>-|TRBJ2-5|TRBD2|TRBV30
TGTGCCTGGGGGACTCGGGCTAGCGGGGCCGGGACCCAGTACTTC
CAWGTRASGAGTQYF
>-|TRBJ1-2|-|TRBV6-5
TGTGCCAGCAGGGACAGAATTTATGGCTACACCTTC
CASRDRIYGYTF
>-|TRBJ1-6|-|TRBV21-1
TGTGCCAGCAGCAAAGTAAAAAATTCACCCCTCCACTTT
CASSKVKNSPLHF
>few|TRBJ1-1|-|TRBV19
TGTGCCAGTAAGTATGGGGGGGGTGAAGCTTTCTTT
CASKYGGGEAFF
>-|TRBJ1-2|TRBD1|TRBV3-1/TRBV3-2
TGTGCCAGCAGCCAAGATTTGGAGGGGGCAAATGGCTACACCTTC
CASSQDLEGANGYTF
>-|TRBJ2-1|-|TRBV19
TGTGCCAGTAGTATAGTGGGGGGGCAGTCCTACAATGAGCAGTTCTTC
CASSIVGGQSYNEQFF
>-|TRBJ1-6|-|TRBV18
TGTGCCAGCTCATCCTCCGGGGTTTGGAATTCACCCCTCCACTTT
CASSSSGVWNSPLHF
>-|TRBJ1-6|-|TRBV28
TGTGCCAGCACCCAACACGGGACAAGGACCTCACCCCTCCACTTT
CASTQHGTRTSPLHF
>-|TRBJ2-4|-|TRBV21-1
TGTGCCAGCAGCAAAAAGCACAGACTCCCAGGGGACATTCAGTACTTC
CASSKKHRLPGDIQYF
>-|TRBJ2-5|-|TRBV3-1/TRBV3-2
TGTGCCAGTCTCGCGGGGCCTCCGGGAGGGACAGCGGGGACCCAGTACTTC
CASLAGPPGGTAGTQYF
>few|TRBJ2-3|TRBD1|TRBV9
TGTGCCAGCAGCGGGGACAGGGGCACAGATACGCAGTATTTT
CASSGDRGTDTQYF
>-|TRBJ1-5|-|TRBV30
TGTGCCTGGAGTCCACAGGGTCCTCAGCCCCAGCATTTT
CAWSPQGPQPQHF
>many|TRBJ2-5|TRBD1|TRBV7-9
TGTGCCAGCAGCCTTACAGGGGACCAGTACTTC
CASSLTGDQYF
>few|TRBJ1-6|TRBD1|TRBV11-2
TGTGCCAGCAGCGACCGGACAGGGCGTAATTCACCCCTCCACTTT
CASSDRTGRNSPLHF
>-|TRBJ1-3|-|TRBV28
TGTGCCAGCAGTTTTCGGCTTATTTCTAGATTTTTAAGAGGAAACACCATATATTTT
CASSFRLISRFLRGNTIYF
>-|TRBJ2-2|-|TRBV28
TGTGCCAGCTTCCCCGGGGCCGGGGAGCTGTTTTTT
CASFPGAGELFF
>-|TRBJ2-1|-|TRBV5-1
TGCGCCAGCAGCGCCAAAATTGGCGGTGGGAATGAGCAGTTCTTC
CASSAKIGGGNEQFF
>-|TRBJ2-1|-|TRBV7-6
TGTGCCAGCAGCTTTGACAGTTACAATGAGCAGTTCTTC
CASSFDSYNEQFF
>-|TRBJ2-3|-|TRBV18
TGTGCCAGCTCACCAGGGGCCGGCACAGATACGCAGTATTTT
CASSPGAGTDTQYF
>-|TRBJ1-5|-|TRBV12-3/TRBV12-4
TGTGCCAGCAGTCAGAATCAGCCCCAGCATTTT
CASSQNQPQHF
>-|TRBJ1-5|TRBD1|TRBV5-5
TGTGCCAGCAGCCCTCGCACCGGGACAGCAATAAATCAGCCCCAGCATTTT
CASSPRTGTAINQPQHF
>-|TRBJ1-3|-|TRBV13
TGTGCCAGCAGCTTAAGGGGGTTTGGAAACACCATATATTTT
CASSLRGFGNTIYF
>-|TRBJ2-5|-|TRBV18
TGTGCCAGCTCATATACACCCCCCCCGAGGGAGACCCAGTACTTC
CASSYTPPPRETQYF
>-|TRBJ1-5|-|TRBV28
TGTGCCAGCAGTCGGAGGTATAGCAATCAGCCCCAGCATTTT
CASSRRYSNQPQHF
>few|TRBJ2-3|TRBD2|TRBV4-1
TGCGCCATAAAACTAGCGGAGAGCTCCACAGATACGCAGTATTTT
CAIKLAESSTDTQYF
>-|TRBJ2-3|TRBD1|TRBV19
TGTGCCAGTAGCCCGGGACAGTTCACAGATACGCAGTATTTT
CASSPGQFTDTQYF
>few|TRBJ1-1|TRBD1|TRBV28
TGTGCCAGCAGTTTTGGGGACAGACAAGCTTTCTTT
CASSFGDRQAFF
>-|TRBJ1-2|-|TRBV12-3/TRBV12-4
TGTGCCAGCAGCTATGGGGGGGCGAGGGGCTACACCTTC
CASSYGGARGYTF
>-|TRBJ1-2|-|TRBV7-2
TGTGCCAGCAGCGCGGGGGCGCGGGTCTATGGCTACACCTTC
CASSAGARVYGYTF
>-|TRBJ2-3|TRBD2|TRBV9
TGTGCCAGCAGCGGGGGGACTAGCGGAGCCCTTAAGGGTACGCAGTATTTT
CASSGGTSGALKGTQYF
>once|TRBJ1-1|-|TRBV20-1
TGCAGTGCTAGCAGTCCCCCGTCAGCTTTCTTT
CSASSPPSAFF
>-|TRBJ1-4|-|TRBV14
TGTGCCAGCAGCCAAAACAGCGAAAAACTGTTTTTT
CASSQNSEKLFF
>-|TRBJ1-2|-|TRBV19
TGTGCCAGTAGAGGATCTTGGGCCAACTATGGCTACACCTTC
CASRGSWANYGYTF
>-|TRBJ2-2|TRBD2|TRBV7-9
TGTGCCAGCACCTCATTAGGAGTTTCTAGACCGGGACTAGGCCGAGGTGGGGAGCTGTTTTTT
CASTSLGVSRPGLGRGGELFF
>-|TRBJ1-1|TRBD1|TRBV5-8
TGTGCCAGCAGCCCACGGACAGGGATTACCAAAGCTTTCTTT
CASSPRTGITKAFF